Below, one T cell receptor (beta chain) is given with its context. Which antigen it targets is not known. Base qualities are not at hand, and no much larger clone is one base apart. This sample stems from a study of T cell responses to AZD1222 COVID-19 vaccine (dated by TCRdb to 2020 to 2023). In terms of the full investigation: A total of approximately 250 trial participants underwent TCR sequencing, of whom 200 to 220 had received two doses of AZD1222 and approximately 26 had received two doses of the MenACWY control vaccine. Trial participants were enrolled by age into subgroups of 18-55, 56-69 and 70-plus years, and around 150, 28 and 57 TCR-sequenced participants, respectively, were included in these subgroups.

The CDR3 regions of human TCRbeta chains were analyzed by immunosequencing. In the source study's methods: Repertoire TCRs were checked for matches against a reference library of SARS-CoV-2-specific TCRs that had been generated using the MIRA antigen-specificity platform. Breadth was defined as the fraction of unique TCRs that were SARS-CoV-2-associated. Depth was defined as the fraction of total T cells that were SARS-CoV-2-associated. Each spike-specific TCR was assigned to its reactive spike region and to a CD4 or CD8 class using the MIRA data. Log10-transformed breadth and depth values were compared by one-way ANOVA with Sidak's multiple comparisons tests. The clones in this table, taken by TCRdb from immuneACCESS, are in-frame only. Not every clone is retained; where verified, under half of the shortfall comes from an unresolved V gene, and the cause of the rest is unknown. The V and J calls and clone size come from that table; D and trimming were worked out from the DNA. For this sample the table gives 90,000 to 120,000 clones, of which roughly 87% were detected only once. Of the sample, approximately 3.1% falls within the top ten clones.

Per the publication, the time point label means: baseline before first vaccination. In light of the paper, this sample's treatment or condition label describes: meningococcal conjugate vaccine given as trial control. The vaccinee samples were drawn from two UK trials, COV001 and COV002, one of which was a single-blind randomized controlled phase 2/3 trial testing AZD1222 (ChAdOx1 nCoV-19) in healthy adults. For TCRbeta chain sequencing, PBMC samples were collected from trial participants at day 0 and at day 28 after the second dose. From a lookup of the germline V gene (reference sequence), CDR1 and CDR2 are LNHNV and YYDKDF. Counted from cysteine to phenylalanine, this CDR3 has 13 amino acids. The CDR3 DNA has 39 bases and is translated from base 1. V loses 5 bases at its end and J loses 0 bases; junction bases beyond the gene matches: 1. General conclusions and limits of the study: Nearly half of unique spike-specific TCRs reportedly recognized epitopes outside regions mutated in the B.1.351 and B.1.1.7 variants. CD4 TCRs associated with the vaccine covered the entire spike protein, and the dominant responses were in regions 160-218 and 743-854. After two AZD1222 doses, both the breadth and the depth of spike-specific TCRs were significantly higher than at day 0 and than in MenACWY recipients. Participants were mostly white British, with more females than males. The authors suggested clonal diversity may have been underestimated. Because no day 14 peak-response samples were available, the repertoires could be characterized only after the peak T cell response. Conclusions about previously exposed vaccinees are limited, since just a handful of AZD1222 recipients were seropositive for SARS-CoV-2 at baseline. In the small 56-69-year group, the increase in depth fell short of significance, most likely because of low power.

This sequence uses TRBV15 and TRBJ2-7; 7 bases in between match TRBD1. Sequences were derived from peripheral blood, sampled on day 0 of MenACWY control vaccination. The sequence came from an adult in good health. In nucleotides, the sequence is TGTGCCACCAGCGGGGACAGCTCCTACGAGCAGTACTTC. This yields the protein CATSGDSSYEQYF.